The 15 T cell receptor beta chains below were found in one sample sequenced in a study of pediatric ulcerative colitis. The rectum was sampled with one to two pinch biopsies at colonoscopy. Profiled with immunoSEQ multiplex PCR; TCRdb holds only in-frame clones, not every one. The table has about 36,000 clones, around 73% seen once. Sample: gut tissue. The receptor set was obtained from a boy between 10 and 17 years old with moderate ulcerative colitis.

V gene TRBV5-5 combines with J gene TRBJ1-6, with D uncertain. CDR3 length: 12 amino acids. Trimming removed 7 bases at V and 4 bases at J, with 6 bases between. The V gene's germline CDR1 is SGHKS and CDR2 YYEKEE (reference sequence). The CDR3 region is CASGDYNSPLHF. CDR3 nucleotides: TGTGCCAGCGGGGATTATAATTCACCCCTCCACTTT.

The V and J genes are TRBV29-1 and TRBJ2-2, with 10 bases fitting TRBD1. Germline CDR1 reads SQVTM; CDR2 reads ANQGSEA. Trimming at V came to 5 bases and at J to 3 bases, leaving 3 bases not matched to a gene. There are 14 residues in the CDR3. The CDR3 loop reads CSVLTGGYTGELFF. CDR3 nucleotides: TGCAGCGTTCTGACAGGGGGCTACACCGGGGAGCTGTTTTTT.

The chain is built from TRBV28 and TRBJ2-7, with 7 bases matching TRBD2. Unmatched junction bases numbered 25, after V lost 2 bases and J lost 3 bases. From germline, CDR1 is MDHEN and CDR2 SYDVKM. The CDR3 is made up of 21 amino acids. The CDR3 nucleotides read TGTGCCAGCAGTTTAAACTCGTGGGTCGGGAGGTTTGCTTGGGTGCGCTACGAGCAGTACTTC. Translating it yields CASSLNSWVGRFAWVRYEQYF. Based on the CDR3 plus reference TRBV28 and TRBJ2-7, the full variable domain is DVKVTQSSRYLVKRTGEKVFLECVQDMDHENMFWYRQDPGLGLRLIYFSYDVKMKEKGDIPEGYSVSREKKERFSLILESASTNQTSMYLCASSLNSWVGRFAWVRYEQYFGPGTRLTVT.

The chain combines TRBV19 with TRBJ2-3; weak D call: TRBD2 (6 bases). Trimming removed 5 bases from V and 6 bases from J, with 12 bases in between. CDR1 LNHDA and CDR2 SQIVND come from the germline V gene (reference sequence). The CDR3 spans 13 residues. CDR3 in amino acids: CASSRVAVDTQYF. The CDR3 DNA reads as TGTGCCAGTAGTCGGGTAGCGGTGGATACGCAGTATTTT. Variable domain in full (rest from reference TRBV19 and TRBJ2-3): DGGITQSPKYLFRKEGQNVTLSCEQNLNHDAMYWYRQDPGQGLRLIYYSQIVNDFQKGDIAEGYSVSREKKESFPLTVTSAQKNPTAFYLCASSRVAVDTQYFGPGTRLTVL.

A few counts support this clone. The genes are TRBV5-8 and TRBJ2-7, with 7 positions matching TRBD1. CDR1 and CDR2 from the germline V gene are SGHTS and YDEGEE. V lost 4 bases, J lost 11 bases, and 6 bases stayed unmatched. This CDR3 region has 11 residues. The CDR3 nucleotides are TGTGCCAGCAGCGGTAGGGGGCAGGAGTACTTC. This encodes CASSGRGQEYF.

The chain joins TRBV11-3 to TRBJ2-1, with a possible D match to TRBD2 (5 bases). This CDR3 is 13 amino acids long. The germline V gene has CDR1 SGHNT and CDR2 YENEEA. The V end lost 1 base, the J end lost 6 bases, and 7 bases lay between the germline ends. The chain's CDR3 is CASSLAGFNEQFF. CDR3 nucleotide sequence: TGTGCCAGCAGCTTAGCGGGGTTCAATGAGCAGTTCTTC.

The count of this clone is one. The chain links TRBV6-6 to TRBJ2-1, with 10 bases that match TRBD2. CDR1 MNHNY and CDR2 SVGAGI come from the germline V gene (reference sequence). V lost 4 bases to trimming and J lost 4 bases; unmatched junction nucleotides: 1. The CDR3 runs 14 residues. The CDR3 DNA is TGTGCCAGCAGTTCTAGCGGGGGTTACAATGAGCAGTTCTTC. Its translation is CASSSSGGYNEQFF.

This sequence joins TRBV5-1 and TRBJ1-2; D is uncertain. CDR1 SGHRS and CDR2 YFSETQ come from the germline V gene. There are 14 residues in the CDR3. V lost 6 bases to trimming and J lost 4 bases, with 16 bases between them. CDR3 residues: CASNPDGMSYGYTF. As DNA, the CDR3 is TGCGCCAGCAACCCGGACGGGATGAGCTATGGCTACACCTTC. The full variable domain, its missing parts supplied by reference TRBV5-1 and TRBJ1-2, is KAGVTQTPRYLIKTRGQQVTLSCSPISGHRSVSWYQQTPGQGLQFLFEYFSETQRNKGNFPGRFSGRQFSNSRSEMNVSTLELGDSALYLCASNPDGMSYGYTFGSGTRLTVV.

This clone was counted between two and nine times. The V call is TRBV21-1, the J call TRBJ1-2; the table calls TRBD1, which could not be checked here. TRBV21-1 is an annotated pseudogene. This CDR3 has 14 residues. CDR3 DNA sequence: TGTGCCAGCAGCAAAGGGGCCGGCCCCTATGGCTACACCTTC. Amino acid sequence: CASSKGAGPYGYTF.

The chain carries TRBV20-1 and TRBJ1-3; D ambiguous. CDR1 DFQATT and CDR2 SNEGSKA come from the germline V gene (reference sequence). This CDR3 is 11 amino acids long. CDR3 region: CGSPSGNTIYF. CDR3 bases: TGCGGGTCCCCCTCTGGAAACACCATATATTTT.

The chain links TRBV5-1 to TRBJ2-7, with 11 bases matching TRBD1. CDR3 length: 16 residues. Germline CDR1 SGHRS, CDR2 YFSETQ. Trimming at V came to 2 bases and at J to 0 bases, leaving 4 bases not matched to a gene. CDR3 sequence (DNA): TGCGCCAGCAGCTTAACCGGGACAGGGGGCTCCTACGAGCAGTACTTC. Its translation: CASSLTGTGGSYEQYF.

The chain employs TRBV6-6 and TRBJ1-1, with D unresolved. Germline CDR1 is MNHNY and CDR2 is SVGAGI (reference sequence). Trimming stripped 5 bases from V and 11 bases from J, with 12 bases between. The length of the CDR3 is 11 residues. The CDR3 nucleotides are TGTGCCAGCAGTCAGACTAGATGGGCTTTCTTT. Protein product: CASSQTRWAFF.

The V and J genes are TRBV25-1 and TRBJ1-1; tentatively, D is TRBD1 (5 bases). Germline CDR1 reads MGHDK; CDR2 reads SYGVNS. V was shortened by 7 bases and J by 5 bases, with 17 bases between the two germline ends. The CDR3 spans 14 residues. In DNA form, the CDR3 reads TGTGCCAGCACTATCGGGGGGGTAGGGACTGAAGCTTTCTTT. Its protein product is CASTIGGVGTEAFF.

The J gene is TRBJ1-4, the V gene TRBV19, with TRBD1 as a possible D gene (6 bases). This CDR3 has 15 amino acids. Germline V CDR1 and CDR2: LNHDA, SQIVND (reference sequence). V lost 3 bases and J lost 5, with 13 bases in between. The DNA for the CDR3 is TGTGCCAGTAGTATGCAGGGGTGGGGGAATGAAAAACTGTTTTTT. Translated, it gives CASSMQGWGNEKLFF. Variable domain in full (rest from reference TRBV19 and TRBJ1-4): DGGITQSPKYLFRKEGQNVTLSCEQNLNHDAMYWYRQDPGQGLRLIYYSQIVNDFQKGDIAEGYSVSREKKESFPLTVTSAQKNPTAFYLCASSMQGWGNEKLFFGSGTQLSVL.

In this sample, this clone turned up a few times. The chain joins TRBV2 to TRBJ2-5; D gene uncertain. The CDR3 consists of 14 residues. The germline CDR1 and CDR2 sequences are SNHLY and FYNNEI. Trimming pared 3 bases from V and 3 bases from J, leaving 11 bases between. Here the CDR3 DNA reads TGTGCCAGCAGTGATATTTTAGTAGAAGAGACCCAGTACTTC. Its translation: CASSDILVEETQYF.